A selection of T cell receptor beta chains follows, all from one sample in a study of blood T cell repertoires in COVID-19. Here immunoSEQ multiplex PCR was the method, and the copy in TCRdb shows in-frame clones only, minus some. Here the sample spans approximately 300,000 clones, 90% being singletons. What was sequenced was peripheral blood. Receptor source: a woman under 40 with COVID-19, enrolled during active disease. Both conserved end residues are part of each CDR3. The order of the fields is V gene, clone size, D gene, J gene, CDR3 protein, CDR3 DNA. D genes are given only for firm matches. Only part of the rows carry a size: once, few, many, or a class if the clone is expanded.

>TRBV7-3|.|TRBD1|TRBJ2-3
CASSSQGWSTDTQYF
TGTGCCAGCAGCTCACAGGGGTGGAGCACAGATACGCAGTATTTT
>TRBV23-1|.|.|TRBJ1-2
CASSQSKWQAGAINYGYTF
TGCGCCAGCAGTCAATCGAAGTGGCAGGCAGGGGCGATTAACTATGGCTACACCTTC
>TRBV7-9|.|.|TRBJ2-7
CASSSGHSYEQYF
TGTGCCAGCAGCTCTGGACATTCCTACGAGCAGTACTTC
>TRBV30|.|TRBD1|TRBJ2-7
CAAPGTGVNEQYF
TGTGCCGCGCCCGGGACAGGGGTTAACGAGCAGTACTTC
>TRBV11-2|.|TRBD2|TRBJ2-1
CASSLSWGWGMRENNEQFF
TGTGCCAGCAGCTTGAGTTGGGGGTGGGGAATGCGGGAGAACAATGAGCAGTTCTTC
>TRBV11-2|.|TRBD1|TRBJ2-5
CASSYFTGEFLETQYF
TGTGCCAGCAGTTATTTTACAGGGGAGTTTCTAGAGACCCAGTACTTC
>TRBV5-4|.|.|TRBJ2-7
CASSLGEGPPSYEQYF
TGTGCCAGCAGCTTAGGAGAGGGCCCACCTTCCTACGAGCAGTACTTC
>TRBV28|.|.|TRBJ2-7
CASSPLLPYEQYF
TGTGCCAGCAGTCCTCTACTACCCTACGAGCAGTACTTC
>TRBV6-6|.|.|TRBJ1-2
CASSKKEGYTF
TGTGCCAGCAGCAAAAAAGAGGGCTACACCTTC
>TRBV28|.|TRBD2|TRBJ2-1
CASSPVLAGAGNEQFF
TGTGCCAGCAGTCCTGTTCTAGCGGGAGCGGGCAATGAGCAGTTCTTC
>TRBV10-2|few|TRBD1|TRBJ2-7
CASSWDREHVSYEQYF
TGCGCCAGCAGTTGGGACAGGGAGCATGTGTCCTACGAGCAGTACTTC
>TRBV7-2|few|TRBD2|TRBJ2-5
CASSLEASGSPRTQYF
TGTGCCAGCAGCTTAGAAGCTAGCGGGAGCCCGCGGACCCAGTACTTC
>TRBV11-3|once|.|TRBJ2-3
CASSLGRVTDTQYF
TGTGCCAGCAGCTTAGGCAGGGTTACAGATACGCAGTATTTT
>TRBV11-2|.|TRBD2|TRBJ2-7
CASSFSGSINEQYF
TGTGCCAGCAGCTTTAGCGGGAGTATCAACGAGCAGTACTTC
>TRBV5-1|.|TRBD2|TRBJ2-1
CASRFSSGSALEQFF
TGCGCCAGCAGGTTCTCTAGCGGGAGCGCTTTGGAGCAGTTCTTC
>TRBV7-9|.|TRBD2|TRBJ2-1
CASSLPRTSNEQFF
TGTGCCAGCAGCTTACCCCGGACTAGCAATGAGCAGTTCTTC
>TRBV18|.|.|TRBJ1-1
CASSPGNWGGNTEAFF
TGTGCCAGCTCACCTGGGAACTGGGGAGGTAACACTGAAGCTTTCTTT
>TRBV5-1|.|.|TRBJ2-1
CASSLGAGVYNEQFF
TGCGCCAGCAGCTTAGGAGCGGGCGTATACAATGAGCAGTTCTTC
>TRBV28|.|.|TRBJ2-7
CASSPSVSYEQYF
TGTGCCAGCAGTCCATCAGTCTCCTACGAGCAGTACTTC
>TRBV28|once|TRBD2|TRBJ2-7
CASSLMGGGEQYF
TGTGCCAGCAGTTTAATGGGCGGGGGCGAGCAGTACTTC